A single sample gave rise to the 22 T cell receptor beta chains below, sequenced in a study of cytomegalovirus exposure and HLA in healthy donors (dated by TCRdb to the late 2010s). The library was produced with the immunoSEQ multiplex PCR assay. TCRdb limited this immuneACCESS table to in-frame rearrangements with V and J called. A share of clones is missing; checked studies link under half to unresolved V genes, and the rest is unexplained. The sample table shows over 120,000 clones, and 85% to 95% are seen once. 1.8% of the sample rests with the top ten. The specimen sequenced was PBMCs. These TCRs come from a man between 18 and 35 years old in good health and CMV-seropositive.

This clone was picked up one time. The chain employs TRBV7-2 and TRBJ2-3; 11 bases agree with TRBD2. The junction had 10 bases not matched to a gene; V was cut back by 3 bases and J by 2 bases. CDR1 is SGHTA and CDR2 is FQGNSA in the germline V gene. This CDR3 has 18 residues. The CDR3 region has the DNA TGTGCCAGCAGCTTGAGTCCCGGGACTAGCGGCCACACAGATACGCAGTATTTT. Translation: CASSLSPGTSGHTDTQYF.

The CDR3 is CASSINFYNEQFF. The CDR3 bases are TGTGCCAGTAGTATCAACTTCTACAATGAGCAGTTCTTC. This chain links TRBV19 with TRBJ2-1; D call uncertain. With 3 bases removed from V and 3 bases from J, the gap between germline ends came to 6 bases. The CDR3 runs 13 residues. The germline gives CDR1 LNHDA, CDR2 SQIVND (reference sequence).

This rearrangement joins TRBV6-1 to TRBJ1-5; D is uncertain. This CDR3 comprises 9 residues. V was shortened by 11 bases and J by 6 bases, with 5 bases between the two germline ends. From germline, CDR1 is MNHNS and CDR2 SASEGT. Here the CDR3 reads CAGPQPQHF. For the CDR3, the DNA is TGTGCCGGCCCTCAGCCCCAGCATTTT.

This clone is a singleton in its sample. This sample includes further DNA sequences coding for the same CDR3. The CDR3 sequence: CASSPSLTDTQYF. The CDR3 coding sequence is TGTGCCAGCTCACCCTCCCTCACAGATACGCAGTATTTT. The chain employs TRBV18 and TRBJ2-3; D not resolved. The V gene lost 3 bases and the J gene lost 2 bases, with 6 bases spanning the gap. The CDR3 has 13 amino acids. The V gene's germline CDR1 is KGHSH and CDR2 LQKENI.

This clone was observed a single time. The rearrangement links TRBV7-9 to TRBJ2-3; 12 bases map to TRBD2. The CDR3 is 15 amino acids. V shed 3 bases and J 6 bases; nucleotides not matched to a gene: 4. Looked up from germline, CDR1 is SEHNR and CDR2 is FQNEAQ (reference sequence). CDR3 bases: TGTGCCAGCAGCTTCGGACTAGCGGGATCGGATACGCAGTATTTT. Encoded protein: CASSFGLAGSDTQYF. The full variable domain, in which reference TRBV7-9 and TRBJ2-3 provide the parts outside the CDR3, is DTGVSQNPRHKITKRGQNVTFRCDPISEHNRLYWYRQTLGQGPEFLTYFQNEAQLEKSRLLSDRFSAERPKGSFSTLEIQRTEQGDSAMYLCASSFGLAGSDTQYFGPGTRLTVL.

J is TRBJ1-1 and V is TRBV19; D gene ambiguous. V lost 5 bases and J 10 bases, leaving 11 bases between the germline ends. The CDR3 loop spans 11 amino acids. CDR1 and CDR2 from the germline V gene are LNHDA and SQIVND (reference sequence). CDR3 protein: CASSLGMRAFF. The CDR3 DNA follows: TGTGCCAGTAGTCTCGGGATGAGAGCTTTCTTT.

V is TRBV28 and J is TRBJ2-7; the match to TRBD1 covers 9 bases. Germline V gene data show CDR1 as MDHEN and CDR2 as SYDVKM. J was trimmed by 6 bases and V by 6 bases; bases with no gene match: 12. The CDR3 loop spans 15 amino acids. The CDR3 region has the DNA TGTGCCAGCAGGACCGGGACAGGGATTCTTAGCGAGCAGTACTTC. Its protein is CASRTGTGILSEQYF.

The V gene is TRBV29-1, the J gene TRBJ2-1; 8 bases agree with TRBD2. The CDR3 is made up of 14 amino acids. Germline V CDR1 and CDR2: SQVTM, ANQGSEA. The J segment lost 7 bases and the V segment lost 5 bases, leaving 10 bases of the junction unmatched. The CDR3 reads CSVLSGRGVNEQFF. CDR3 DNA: TGCAGCGTTCTGAGCGGGAGAGGGGTAAATGAGCAGTTCTTC.

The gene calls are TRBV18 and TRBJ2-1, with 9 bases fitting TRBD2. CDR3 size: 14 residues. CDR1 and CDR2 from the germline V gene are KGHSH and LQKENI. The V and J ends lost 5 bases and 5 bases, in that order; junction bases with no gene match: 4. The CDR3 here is CASSSSGRDNEQFF. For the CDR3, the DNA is TGTGCCAGCTCAAGTAGCGGGAGAGACAATGAGCAGTTCTTC. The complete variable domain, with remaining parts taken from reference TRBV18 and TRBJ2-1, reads NAGVMQNPRHLVRRRGQEARLRCSPMKGHSHVYWYRQLPEEGLKFMVYLQKENIIDESGMPKERFSAEFPKEGPSILRIQQVVRGDSAAYFCASSSSGRDNEQFFGPGTRLTVL.

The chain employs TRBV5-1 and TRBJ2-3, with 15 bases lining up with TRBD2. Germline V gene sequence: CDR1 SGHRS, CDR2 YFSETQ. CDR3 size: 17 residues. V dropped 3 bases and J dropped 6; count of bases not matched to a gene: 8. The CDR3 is CASSSGLAGGPRDTQYF. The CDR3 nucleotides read TGCGCCAGCAGCTCCGGACTAGCGGGAGGGCCAAGGGATACGCAGTATTTT.

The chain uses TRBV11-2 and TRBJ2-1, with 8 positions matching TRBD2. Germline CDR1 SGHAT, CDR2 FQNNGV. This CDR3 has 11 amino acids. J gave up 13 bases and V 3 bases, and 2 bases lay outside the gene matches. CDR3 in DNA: TGTGCCAGCAGCTTGGGGACTAGTCAGTTCTTC. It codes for CASSLGTSQFF.

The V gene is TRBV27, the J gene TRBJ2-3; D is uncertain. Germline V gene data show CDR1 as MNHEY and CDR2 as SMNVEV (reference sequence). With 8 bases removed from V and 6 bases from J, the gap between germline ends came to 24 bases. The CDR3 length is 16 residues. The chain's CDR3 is CASQRSSAEGLDTQYF. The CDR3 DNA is TGTGCCAGCCAAAGGAGTTCGGCGGAAGGTTTGGATACGCAGTATTTT.

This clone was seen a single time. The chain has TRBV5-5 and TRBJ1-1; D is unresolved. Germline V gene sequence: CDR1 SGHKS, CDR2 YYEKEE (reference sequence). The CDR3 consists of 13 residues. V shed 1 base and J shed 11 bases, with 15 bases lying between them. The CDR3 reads CASSLSPPTGAFF. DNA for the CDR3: TGTGCCAGCAGCTTGAGCCCCCCGACGGGTGCTTTCTTT.

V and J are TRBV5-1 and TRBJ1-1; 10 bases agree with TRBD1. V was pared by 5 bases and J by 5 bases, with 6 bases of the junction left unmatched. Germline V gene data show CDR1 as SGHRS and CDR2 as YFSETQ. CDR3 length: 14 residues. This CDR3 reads CASRATGGLTEAFF. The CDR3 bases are TGCGCCAGCAGGGCGACAGGGGGCTTAACTGAAGCTTTCTTT.

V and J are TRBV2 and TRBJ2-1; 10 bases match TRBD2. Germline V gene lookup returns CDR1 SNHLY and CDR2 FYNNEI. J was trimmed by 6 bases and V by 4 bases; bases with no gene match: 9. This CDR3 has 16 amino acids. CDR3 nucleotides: TGTGCCAGCAGTGGGTTTAGGCTAGCGGGAGCCAATGAGCAGTTCTTC. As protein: CASSGFRLAGANEQFF.

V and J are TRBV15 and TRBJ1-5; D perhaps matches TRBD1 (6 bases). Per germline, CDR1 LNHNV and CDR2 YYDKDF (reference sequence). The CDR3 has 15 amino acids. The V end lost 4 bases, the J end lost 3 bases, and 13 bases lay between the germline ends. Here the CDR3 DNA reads TGTGCCACCAGCACTTGGGACACCTTCAATCAGCCCCAGCATTTT. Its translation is CATSTWDTFNQPQHF. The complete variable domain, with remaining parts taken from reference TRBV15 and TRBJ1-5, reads DAMVIQNPRYQVTQFGKPVTLSCSQTLNHNVMYWYQQKSSQAPKLLFHYYDKDFNNEADTPDNFQSRRPNTSFCFLDIRSPGLGDTAMYLCATSTWDTFNQPQHFGDGTRLSIL.

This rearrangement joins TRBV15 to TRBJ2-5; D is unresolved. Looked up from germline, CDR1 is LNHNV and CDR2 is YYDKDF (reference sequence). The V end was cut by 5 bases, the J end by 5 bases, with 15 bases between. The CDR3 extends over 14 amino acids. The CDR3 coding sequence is TGTGCCACCAGCCCCCGCCTAGGTTGGGAGACCCAGTACTTC. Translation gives CATSPRLGWETQYF.

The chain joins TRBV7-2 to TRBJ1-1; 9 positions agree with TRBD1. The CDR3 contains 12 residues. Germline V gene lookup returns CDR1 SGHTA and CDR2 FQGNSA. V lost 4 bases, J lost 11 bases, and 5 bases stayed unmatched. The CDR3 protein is CASSSRTGDAFF. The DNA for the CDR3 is TGTGCCAGCAGCTCTAGGACAGGGGACGCTTTCTTT.

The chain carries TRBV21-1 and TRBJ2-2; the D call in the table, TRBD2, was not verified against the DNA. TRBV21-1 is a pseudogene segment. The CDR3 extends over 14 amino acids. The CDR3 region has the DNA TGTGCCAGCAGCAAAGGAAAAGGAGAGAAAAGGCTGTTTTTT. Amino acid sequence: CASSKGKGEKRLFF.

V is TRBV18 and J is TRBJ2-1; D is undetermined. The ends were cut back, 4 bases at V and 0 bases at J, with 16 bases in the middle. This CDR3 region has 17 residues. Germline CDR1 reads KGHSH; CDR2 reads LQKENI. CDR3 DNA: TGTGCCAGCTCACGAGCGCAACATCCAAGCTCCTACAATGAGCAGTTCTTC. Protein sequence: CASSRAQHPSSYNEQFF.

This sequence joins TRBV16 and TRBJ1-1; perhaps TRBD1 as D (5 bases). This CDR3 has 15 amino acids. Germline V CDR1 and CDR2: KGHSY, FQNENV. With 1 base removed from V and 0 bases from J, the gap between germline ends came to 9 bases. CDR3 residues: CASSQLRTMNTEAFF. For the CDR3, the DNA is TGTGCCAGCAGCCAATTAAGGACAATGAACACTGAAGCTTTCTTT.

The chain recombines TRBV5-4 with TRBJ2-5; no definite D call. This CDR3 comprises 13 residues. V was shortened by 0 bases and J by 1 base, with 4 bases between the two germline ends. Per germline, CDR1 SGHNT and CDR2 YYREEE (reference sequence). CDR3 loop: CASSLGLQETQYF. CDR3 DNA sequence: TGTGCCAGCAGCTTGGGACTCCAAGAGACCCAGTACTTC.